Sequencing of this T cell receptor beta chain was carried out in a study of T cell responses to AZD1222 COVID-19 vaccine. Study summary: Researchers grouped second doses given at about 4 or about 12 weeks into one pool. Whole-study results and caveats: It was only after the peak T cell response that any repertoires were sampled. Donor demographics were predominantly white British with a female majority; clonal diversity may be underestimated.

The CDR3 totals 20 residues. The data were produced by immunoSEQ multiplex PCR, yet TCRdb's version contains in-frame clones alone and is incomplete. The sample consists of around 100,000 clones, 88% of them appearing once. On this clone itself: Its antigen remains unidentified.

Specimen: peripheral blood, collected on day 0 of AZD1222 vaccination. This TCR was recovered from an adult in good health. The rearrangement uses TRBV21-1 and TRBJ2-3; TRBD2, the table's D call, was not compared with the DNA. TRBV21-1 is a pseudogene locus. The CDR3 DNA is TGTGCCAGCAGCAACGTCGGCCTCCCTAGTAGCGGGAGTATCACAGATACGCAGTATTTT. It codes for CASSNVGLPSSGSITDTQYF.